This T cell receptor beta chain was profiled in a study of siplizumab effects on memory and regulatory T cells. Whole-study findings and limits: Unstimulated subset assignment was obtained for only a minor fraction of alloreactive clones. It was never confirmed that proliferating Tregs from siplizumab cultures were suppressive.

Comment on this clone: The antigen remains unidentified.

V was clipped by 4 bases and J by 4 bases, with 16 bases between them. The length of the CDR3 is 15 residues. Sequenced by immunoSEQ multiplex PCR; TCRdb stores in-frame clones only, minus some. The sample has around 87,000 clones; over 80% are singletons. The clonotype was recovered from a human donor in good health. The sequencing input was CD4+ T cells sorted from blood. V is TRBV23-1 and J is TRBJ1-1; D is perhaps TRBD1 (6 bases). TRBV23-1 counts as an open reading frame of uncertain function. The chain's CDR3 is CASSRNRVSRTEAFF. The CDR3 region has the DNA TGCGCCAGCAGTCGCAACAGGGTTTCTCGCACTGAAGCTTTCTTT.